This T cell receptor beta chain derives from a study of blood T cells in healthy people across ages. There are a few counts of this clonotype. The V end was cut by 5 bases, the J end by 6 bases, with 13 bases between. The CDR3 spans 14 residues. A second PCR, run for about 6 to 11 cycles, used a sample-barcoded 5' primer plus a J-beta primer mix. A template-switch adaptor containing 12 random nucleotides labeled each cDNA molecule. A single record per CDR3 protein comes from TCRdb applying MiXCR to the 5' RACE reads. Here the sample spans 550,000 to 750,000 distinct CDR3 sequences, more than 20% being singletons.

This TCR was sampled from a man between 65 and 85 years old in good health. The sequencing sample was made of blood. The rearrangement links TRBV12-3 or TRBV12-4 to TRBJ2-2; a weak D match, TRBD2 (6 bases). The CDR3 sequence is CASSPRGSSGELFF. DNA for the CDR3: TGTGCCAGCAGTCCCCGGGGGTCCTCCGGGGAGCTGTTTTTT.